This is a list of T cell receptor beta chains from one sample in a study of blood T cell repertoires in COVID-19. The table came from immunoSEQ multiplex PCR; TCRdb's copy has only in-frame clones and leaves some out. The data show roughly 100,000 clones, roughly 89% seen once. Sequenced: peripheral blood. The receptors here all came from a woman aged 80 or older in a cohort sampled during active COVID-19. Each CDR3 is given with its conserved first and last residue. The D gene is left open where the match is weak. Expanded clones get a size class; other rows say once, few or many, or leave the size out.

V gene,clone size,D gene,J gene,CDR3 protein,CDR3 DNA
TRBV6-5,.,TRBD2,TRBJ2-3,CASRRTSGPTDTQYF,TGTGCCAGCAGAAGGACTAGCGGGCCCACAGATACGCAGTATTTT
TRBV7-9,.,TRBD2,TRBJ2-2,CASSYIGLAGKKSGGELFF,TGTGCCAGCAGCTATATCGGACTAGCGGGAAAAAAATCGGGCGGGGAACTGTTTTTT
TRBV18,.,TRBD1,TRBJ2-1,CASSEGQGNEQFF,TGTGCCAGCTCAGAGGGACAGGGCAATGAGCAGTTCTTC
TRBV7-6,.,.,TRBJ2-6,CASSLSLRAGANVLTF,TGTGCCAGCAGCTTAAGTCTGAGGGCCGGGGCCAACGTCCTGACTTTC
TRBV28,once,.,TRBJ1-5,CASSLTGVYGNQPQHF,TGTGCCAGCAGTTTAACCGGGGTCTATGGCAATCAGCCCCAGCATTTT
TRBV19,.,.,TRBJ1-6,CASTNRGATTINSPLHF,TGTGCCAGTACGAACCGCGGGGCCACCACTATTAATTCACCCCTCCACTTT
TRBV27,.,.,TRBJ1-1,CASSLFDRNRVFGTEAFF,TGTGCCAGCAGTTTATTTGATAGGAACAGGGTCTTCGGCACTGAAGCTTTCTTT
TRBV2,.,.,TRBJ1-2,CASRGALDYGYTF,TGTGCCAGCAGAGGGGCTCTGGACTATGGCTACACCTTC
TRBV20-1,.,.,TRBJ1-1,CSPEGDTEAFF,TGCAGTCCAGAAGGGGACACTGAAGCTTTCTTT
TRBV2,.,.,TRBJ1-5,CASSVMAVFNQPQHF,TGTGCCAGCAGTGTGATGGCTGTCTTTAATCAGCCCCAGCATTTT
TRBV7-6,.,TRBD2,TRBJ2-3,CASRGGFDTRTDTQYF,TGTGCCAGCAGGGGGGGGTTCGACACGAGAACAGATACGCAGTATTTT
TRBV29-1,.,.,TRBJ1-1,CSVSMGHGNTEAFF,TGCAGCGTTTCCATGGGACACGGGAACACTGAAGCTTTCTTT
TRBV14,.,.,TRBJ2-1,CASSQVVDNEQFF,TGTGCCAGCAGCCAAGTAGTGGACAATGAGCAGTTCTTC
TRBV20-1,once,.,TRBJ1-2,CSASAGADGYTF,TGCAGTGCTAGTGCAGGGGCTGATGGCTACACCTTC
TRBV28,.,.,TRBJ2-2,CASTTASPGELFF,TGTGCCAGCACCACGGCTAGCCCCGGGGAGCTGTTTTTT
TRBV3-1/TRBV3-2,.,.,TRBJ2-3,CASSQGGSQDTQYF,TGTGCCAGCAGCCAAGGCGGGTCCCAAGATACGCAGTATTTT
TRBV19,.,.,TRBJ1-2,CASSIDLRGLGYTF,TGTGCCAGTAGTATAGATCTAAGGGGCCTTGGCTACACCTTC
TRBV7-2,.,.,TRBJ1-2,CASSFTGYDYGYTF,TGTGCCAGCAGCTTCACAGGGTACGACTATGGCTACACCTTC
TRBV9,.,TRBD1,TRBJ1-4,CASSMDRQKLFF,TGTGCCAGCAGCATGGACAGGCAAAAACTGTTTTTT
TRBV19,.,TRBD1,TRBJ2-1,CASSIEGQGSYNEQFF,TGTGCCAGTAGTATAGAGGGACAGGGATCCTACAATGAGCAGTTCTTC
TRBV7-2,.,TRBD2,TRBJ2-7,CASSAGLASYEQYF,TGTGCCAGCAGCGCCGGACTAGCCTCCTACGAGCAGTACTTC
TRBV27,once,.,TRBJ1-2,CASSAQGYGYTF,TGTGCCAGCAGTGCACAGGGATACGGCTACACCTTC
TRBV9,.,.,TRBJ2-1,CASSVGGFVNEQFF,TGTGCCAGCAGCGTAGGAGGGTTTGTAAATGAGCAGTTCTTC
TRBV6-4,.,.,TRBJ2-6,CASRGQIGGANVLTF,TGTGCCAGCAGGGGGCAGATAGGTGGGGCCAACGTCCTGACTTTC
TRBV5-4,once,TRBD1,TRBJ2-7,CASSSELRGLEQYF,TGTGCCAGCAGCTCTGAACTCAGGGGGCTCGAGCAGTACTTC
TRBV2,.,.,TRBJ1-4,CASGQPIPPNEKLFF,TGTGCCAGCGGACAGCCTATCCCCCCGAATGAAAAACTGTTTTTT
TRBV21-1,.,.,TRBJ2-7,CASSNGEAGGFRDEQYF,TGTGCCAGCAGCAATGGAGAAGCGGGAGGTTTTCGCGACGAGCAGTACTTC
TRBV7-2,.,.,TRBJ2-2,CASSLAAAGPGELFF,TGTGCCAGCAGCTTAGCAGCAGCAGGTCCCGGGGAGCTGTTTTTT
TRBV11-2,.,TRBD1,TRBJ1-2,CASSLRPPGQFLGGYTF,TGTGCCAGCAGCCTACGACCACCGGGACAGTTTCTAGGTGGCTACACCTTC
TRBV7-2,once,TRBD2,TRBJ2-7,CASSLEGGSSYEQYF,TGTGCCAGCAGCTTAGAGGGCGGGAGCAGTTACGAGCAGTACTTC
TRBV18,.,TRBD1,TRBJ2-2,CASVPGQENGELFF,TGTGCCAGCGTGCCGGGACAGGAAAACGGGGAGCTGTTTTTT
TRBV7-2,.,.,TRBJ2-7,CASSLDRGGGYEQYF,TGTGCCAGCAGCTTAGATAGGGGGGGAGGCTACGAGCAGTACTTC
TRBV6-5,.,.,TRBJ2-1,CASSTSPRSYNEQFF,TGTGCCAGCAGCACCAGTCCTCGCTCCTACAATGAGCAGTTCTTC
TRBV6-6,.,TRBD1,TRBJ1-2,CASRLGQGGNYGYTF,TGTGCCAGCAGGCTGGGACAGGGGGGAAACTATGGCTACACCTTC
TRBV6-6,.,.,TRBJ2-2,CASRPPGGELFF,TGTGCCAGCAGACCCCCGGGGGGGGAGCTGTTTTTT
TRBV4-1,.,.,TRBJ1-1,CASSQQGGNTEAFF,TGCGCCAGCAGCCAACAAGGAGGGAACACTGAAGCTTTCTTT
TRBV7-2,.,TRBD1,TRBJ2-1,CASSSLQGYEQFF,TGTGCCAGCAGCTCTTTACAGGGGTATGAGCAGTTCTTC
TRBV2,.,TRBD1,TRBJ1-2,CASRRTGESYGYTF,TGTGCCAGCAGGAGGACAGGGGAATCCTATGGCTACACCTTC
TRBV7-9,.,.,TRBJ2-1,CASSLSGRGLQGYEQFF,TGTGCCAGCAGCTTGAGTGGGCGGGGACTACAGGGCTATGAGCAGTTCTTC
TRBV6-1,.,TRBD1,TRBJ1-4,CASSEGTGRRGNEKLFF,TGTGCCAGCAGTGAGGGGACAGGGCGAAGGGGCAATGAAAAACTGTTTTTT
TRBV12-3/TRBV12-4,.,.,TRBJ1-1,CASSFVRNTEAFF,TGTGCCAGCAGTTTCGTGAGGAACACTGAAGCTTTCTTT
TRBV2,.,.,TRBJ1-2,CASSASADAYGYTF,TGTGCCAGCAGTGCTAGTGCAGACGCCTATGGCTACACCTTC
TRBV6-5,.,TRBD1,TRBJ1-2,CASSYSAPGQDNGYTF,TGTGCCAGCAGTTACTCGGCCCCCGGACAGGATAATGGCTACACCTTC
TRBV5-1,.,.,TRBJ2-1,CASSFLDYNEQFF,TGCGCCAGCAGCTTCTTAGACTACAATGAGCAGTTCTTC
TRBV6-5,.,TRBD1,TRBJ2-7,CASLPLTGGSYEQYF,TGTGCCAGCCTTCCTTTGACAGGGGGCAGCTACGAGCAGTACTTC
TRBV10-1,few,.,TRBJ1-6,CASSAGNSPLHF,TGCGCCAGCAGTGCAGGAAATTCACCCCTCCACTTT
TRBV27,once,.,TRBJ2-1,CASSSQNTQRFF,TGTGCCAGCAGTTCTCAGAACACCCAACGGTTCTTC
TRBV2,once,.,TRBJ2-4,CASTRNGLVLAKNIQYF,TGTGCCAGCACCCGGAACGGGTTAGTTCTAGCCAAAAACATTCAGTACTTC
TRBV5-8,.,.,TRBJ1-2,CASVPGNGYGYTF,TGTGCCAGCGTACCAGGGAATGGCTATGGCTACACCTTC
TRBV2,.,TRBD1,TRBJ1-1,CASRHSGQGNTEAFF,TGTGCCAGCAGACACTCAGGACAGGGGAACACTGAAGCTTTCTTT
TRBV28,.,TRBD2,TRBJ2-7,CASSLGGGSSYEQYF,TGTGCCAGCAGTTTAGGCGGGGGGAGCTCCTACGAGCAGTACTTC
TRBV9,.,TRBD2,TRBJ2-3,CASSLAGAGGTSTDTQYF,TGTGCCAGCAGCCTTGCGGGCGCGGGGGGTACTAGCACAGATACGCAGTATTTT
TRBV19,.,.,TRBJ2-7,CASSGGLAVYEQYF,TGTGCCAGTAGTGGTGGGCTGGCAGTCTACGAGCAGTACTTC
TRBV3-1/TRBV3-2,.,TRBD2,TRBJ2-1,CASSNRGLVGFAFF,TGTGCCAGCAGCAATAGGGGACTAGTGGGCTTCGCGTTCTTC
TRBV7-9,once,.,TRBJ2-1,CASSVRRTGNEQFF,TGTGCCAGCAGCGTAAGGAGGACGGGGAATGAGCAGTTCTTC
TRBV7-3,.,TRBD1,TRBJ2-1,CASSSHWPGQGKNGPNNEQFF,TGTGCCAGCAGCTCTCATTGGCCGGGACAGGGAAAAAACGGACCGAACAATGAGCAGTTCTTC